These 28 T cell receptor beta chains were sequenced from one sample in a study of cytomegalovirus exposure and HLA in healthy donors. Primers for the PCR totalled 60 Vbeta and 13 Jbeta. The repertoire was sequenced with immunoSEQ multiplex PCR; TCRdb's copy has only in-frame clones and lacks some. The sample comprises roughly 180,000 clones, 80% of which are singletons, and roughly 4.5% rests with the top ten. The sample comprised PBMCs. Every receptor here comes from a woman aged 50 to 65 in good health and CMV-seropositive.

J is TRBJ1-2 and V is TRBV6-6, with D perhaps matching TRBD1 (5 bases). V lost 2 bases, J lost 7 bases, and 20 bases lay in between. Germline CDR1 is MNHNY and CDR2 is SVGAGI (reference sequence). There are 16 residues in the CDR3. CDR3 bases: TGTGCCAGCAGTTACCTGGACACCCCCTCCTTCAGTGGCTACACCTTC. This gives the protein CASSYLDTPSFSGYTF.

Regarding this clone: Sequence at one end of the junction differs from germline and may be a read error. The rearrangement links TRBV7-7 to TRBJ2-7, with D possibly TRBD2 on 6 matching bases. The germline V gene encodes CDR1 SSHAT and CDR2 FNYEAQ (reference sequence). The CDR3 is 15 amino acids. This CDR3 is CASSLSRGTSYEQYF. In DNA, the CDR3 is TGTGCTAGCAGCTTAAGTCGGGGGACTTCCTACGAGCAGTACTTC.

This clone occurred once. The genes are TRBV11-2 and TRBJ1-3, with 7 bases aligning to TRBD1. There are 15 residues in the CDR3. Germline CDR1 is SGHAT and CDR2 is FQNNGV. V shed 5 bases, J shed 0 bases, and the junction held 4 bases outside the gene matches. The DNA for the CDR3 is TGTGCCAGCAGCCTGGACAGGTCCTCTGGAAACACCATATATTTT. It is translated as CASSLDRSSGNTIYF. The whole variable domain, filled in from reference TRBV11-2 and TRBJ1-3, reads EAGVAQSPRYKIIEKRQSVAFWCNPISGHATLYWYQQILGQGPKLLIQFQNNGVVDDSQLPKDRFSAERLKGVDSTLKIQPAKLEDSAVYLCASSLDRSSGNTIYFGEGSWLTVV.

J is TRBJ2-1 and V is TRBV7-9; a weak D match, TRBD1 (6 bases). The CDR3 totals 15 residues. The V and J ends lost 5 bases and 4 bases respectively, with 15 bases between them. In germline, CDR1 is SEHNR, CDR2 FQNEAQ (reference sequence). The CDR3 is CASSTRDTSYNEQFF. The CDR3 DNA is TGTGCCAGCAGCACTCGGGACACCTCATACAATGAGCAGTTCTTC.

CDR3 nucleotides: TGTGCCAGCAGTGAAACCAGACAGGGGACCTACGAGCAGTACTTC. Translated: CASSETRQGTYEQYF. The chain joins TRBV2 to TRBJ2-7; 8 positions agree with TRBD1. V shed 2 bases, J shed 2 bases, and the junction held 5 bases outside the gene matches. Germline values: CDR1 SNHLY, CDR2 FYNNEI. This CDR3 has 15 amino acids.

A single count supports this clone. The chain joins TRBV4-1 to TRBJ1-2, with D possibly matching TRBD1 (5 bases). Deletions cut 0 bases from V and 7 bases from J, with 15 bases between. CDR1 MGHRA and CDR2 YSYEKL come from the germline V gene. This CDR3 region has 15 residues. The CDR3, as DNA: TGCGCCAGCAGCCAAGAAAGTGGAGGGGATAGTGGCTACACCTTC. It is translated as CASSQESGGDSGYTF.

The genes are TRBV18 and TRBJ1-5; D gene ambiguous. V was shortened by 3 bases and J by 3 bases, with 18 bases between the two germline ends. Looked up from germline, CDR1 is KGHSH and CDR2 is LQKENI. The CDR3 totals 17 residues. CDR3 region: CASSPEGPGGFNQPQHF. CDR3 nucleotide sequence: TGTGCCAGCTCACCCGAAGGTCCAGGAGGATTCAATCAGCCCCAGCATTTT.

The chain recombines TRBV7-2 with TRBJ1-1; a weak D match, TRBD1 (6 bases). The V and J ends lost 5 bases and 4 bases respectively, with 17 bases between them. The CDR3 has 15 amino acids. The germline CDR1 and CDR2 sequences are SGHTA and FQGNSA. CDR3 amino acids: CASSVETGRATEAFF. CDR3 bases: TGTGCCAGCAGCGTAGAGACAGGTCGCGCCACTGAAGCTTTCTTT.

The chain joins TRBV9 to TRBJ2-3; the D gene is possibly TRBD1 (6 bases). The CDR3 runs to 19 residues. Germline V gene lookup returns CDR1 SGDLS and CDR2 YYNGEE. V was pared by 0 bases and J by 0 bases, with 20 bases between. The CDR3 loop is CASSVGGPRYDYSTDTQYF. The CDR3 DNA reads TGTGCCAGCAGCGTAGGGGGGCCTAGGTACGATTACAGCACAGATACGCAGTATTTT.

This rearrangement joins TRBV4-1 to TRBJ1-4; TRBD1 matches 8 bases. Germline V gene data show CDR1 as MGHRA and CDR2 as YSYEKL. Unmatched junction bases numbered 10, after V lost 3 bases and J lost 10 bases. The CDR3 length is 15 residues. CDR3 sequence reads: CASSHARTTGGKLFF. The CDR3, as DNA: TGCGCCAGCAGCCATGCAAGGACTACAGGGGGAAAACTGTTTTTT.

The chain recombines TRBV4-3 with TRBJ2-3; D is possibly TRBD2 (6 bases). Trimming cost V 2 bases and J 0 bases, with 15 bases left between them. There are 17 residues in the CDR3. CDR1 is LGHNA and CDR2 is YSLEER in the germline V gene. The CDR3 loop is CASSQKVFGGSTDTQYF. CDR3 DNA sequence: TGCGCCAGCAGCCAAAAAGTATTTGGGGGGAGCACAGATACGCAGTATTTT.

This rearrangement joins TRBV30 to TRBJ1-3; D remains unclear. V was pared by 0 bases and J by 4 bases, with 22 bases between. Germline values: CDR1 GTSNPN, CDR2 SVGIG (reference sequence). This CDR3 has 18 residues. CDR3: CAWSVQQTFLSDGNTIYF. In nucleotides, the CDR3 is TGTGCCTGGAGTGTACAACAGACATTCCTCTCTGACGGAAACACCATATATTTT.

The chain combines TRBV19 with TRBJ1-5, with 7 bases fitting TRBD1. CDR1 is LNHDA, CDR2 SQIVND, per germline (reference sequence). The CDR3 extends over 16 amino acids. V dropped 5 bases and J dropped 0; count of bases not matched to a gene: 7. The CDR3 DNA reads TGTGCCAGTAGTTGGGCAGGGGGAGATAGCAATCAGCCCCAGCATTTT. Its translation is CASSWAGGDSNQPQHF.

This clone appeared a few times. This chain links TRBV7-2 with TRBJ2-2; 7 nucleotides align to TRBD2. The CDR3 consists of 14 residues. Germline CDR1 reads SGHTA; CDR2 reads FQGNSA. V shed 7 bases and J 5 bases; nucleotides not matched to a gene: 7. CDR3: CASKTGLTTGELFF. The CDR3 nucleotides are TGTGCCAGCAAAACGGGACTAACTACCGGGGAGCTGTTTTTT. The full variable domain, its missing parts supplied by reference TRBV7-2 and TRBJ2-2, is GAGVSQSPSNKVTEKGKDVELRCDPISGHTALYWYRQSLGQGLEFLIYFQGNSAPDKSGLPSDRFSAERTGGSVSTLTIQRTQQEDSAVYLCASKTGLTTGELFFGEGSRLTVL.

V and J are TRBV11-2 and TRBJ2-3, with TRBD2 identical over 7 bases. CDR1 and CDR2 from the germline V gene are SGHAT and FQNNGV. The V and J ends lost 4 bases and 0 bases, in that order; junction bases with no gene match: 4. This CDR3 is built from 15 residues. CDR3 coding DNA: TGTGCCAGCAGCTCTCGACTAGCAAGCACAGATACGCAGTATTTT. Amino acid sequence: CASSSRLASTDTQYF.

The chain uses TRBV5-1 and TRBJ2-7; TRBD2 matches at 7 bases. The CDR3 totals 15 residues. Looked up from germline, CDR1 is SGHRS and CDR2 is YFSETQ. The ends lost 3 bases at V and 4 bases at J; junction bases unmatched: 10. The CDR3 DNA follows: TGCGCCAGCAGCTGGCCCAGGAAGGGAGGGTACGAGCAGTACTTC. Translating gives CASSWPRKGGYEQYF.

The V and J genes are TRBV2 and TRBJ2-1; 8 nucleotides match TRBD1. J gave up 0 bases and V 4 bases, and 5 bases lay outside the gene matches. Germline loops: CDR1 SNHLY, CDR2 FYNNEI. The CDR3 contains 16 residues. The CDR3 bases are TGTGCCAGCAGTGGGACAGGGTCTAGCTCCTACAATGAGCAGTTCTTC. It specifies CASSGTGSSSYNEQFF.

V and J are TRBV6-6 and TRBJ2-7, with TRBD1 identical over 12 bases. V shed 6 bases, J shed 7 bases, and the junction held 13 bases outside the gene matches. From germline, CDR1 is MNHNY and CDR2 SVGAGI (reference sequence). The CDR3 is made up of 16 amino acids. As DNA, the CDR3 is TGTGCCAGCAGCCTAGATCCGGGACAGGGGGCTCGAGAGCAGTACTTC. Translation gives CASSLDPGQGAREQYF.

This rearrangement joins TRBV10-3 to TRBJ2-1, with TRBD2 as a possible D gene (5 bases). Germline loops: CDR1 ENHRY, CDR2 SYGVKD. Trimming pared 1 base from V and 5 bases from J, leaving 9 bases between. The CDR3 length is 14 residues. The CDR3 DNA sequence: TGTGCCATCAGTGAGTTCAGCGGTAACAATGAGCAGTTCTTC. Translation: CAISEFSGNNEQFF.

V usage is TRBV11-1 and J usage is TRBJ2-2, with TRBD2 identical over 11 bases. The CDR3 is 16 residues long. The V and J ends lost 5 bases and 4 bases, in that order; junction bases with no gene match: 6. Per the germline V gene, CDR1 is SGHAT and CDR2 is FQDESV (reference sequence). The chain's CDR3 is CASSPPGLAATGELFF. CDR3 nucleotide sequence: TGTGCCAGCAGCCCACCGGGACTAGCGGCCACCGGGGAGCTGTTTTTT.

This clone was detected only a few times. The gene calls are TRBV9 and TRBJ2-1; the match to TRBD2 covers 9 bases. This CDR3 comprises 15 residues. Germline V gene lookup returns CDR1 SGDLS and CDR2 YYNGEE. With V trimmed by 4 bases and J by 4 bases, 6 bases remained unmatched. In nucleotides, the CDR3 is TGTGCCAGCAGCCCGGGACTAGCCGTTTACAATGAGCAGTTCTTC. It codes for CASSPGLAVYNEQFF.

This clone was counted only a few times. This chain uses TRBV6-5 with TRBJ2-1; no clear D. The CDR3 is made up of 13 amino acids. CDR1 is MNHEY, CDR2 SVGAGI, per germline. Trimming removed 4 bases from V and 9 bases from J, with 13 bases in between. The CDR3 DNA reads TGTGCCAGCAGTTCGCGACTCGCGACTGAGCAGTTCTTC. Encoded protein: CASSSRLATEQFF.

This clone appeared once. The rearrangement links TRBV20-1 to TRBJ1-3; D ambiguous. This CDR3 is 11 amino acids long. The germline gives CDR1 DFQATT, CDR2 SNEGSKA (reference sequence). Trimming stripped 7 bases from V and 8 bases from J, with 12 bases between. The CDR3 DNA sequence: TGCAGTGGGCAGTTCCTCGACACCATATATTTT. Its protein is CSGQFLDTIYF.

This chain joins TRBV4-2 and TRBJ2-3; 10 positions match TRBD2. From germline, CDR1 is LGHNA and CDR2 YNFKEQ. CDR3 length: 17 amino acids. V was pared by 0 bases and J by 2 bases, with 5 bases of the junction left unmatched. CDR3 sequence reads: CASSQELAGAPTDTQYF. The CDR3 bases are TGTGCCAGCAGCCAAGAGCTAGCGGGAGCCCCCACAGATACGCAGTATTTT.

The chain combines TRBV5-4 with TRBJ1-2; 11 bases line up with TRBD1. With 0 bases clipped from V and 4 bases from J, the junction kept 2 bases outside the gene matches. The CDR3 contains 15 residues. The germline gives CDR1 SGHNT, CDR2 YYREEE (reference sequence). The chain's CDR3 is CASSLAGTGGYGYTF. CDR3 sequence (DNA): TGTGCCAGCAGCTTGGCTGGGACAGGGGGCTATGGCTACACCTTC.

A single count supports this clone. The V call is TRBV7-2, the J call TRBJ2-7; 13 nucleotides align to TRBD2. V shed 5 bases and J 7 bases; nucleotides not matched to a gene: 20. The CDR3 length is 19 residues. CDR1 is SGHTA, CDR2 FQGNSA, per germline. The CDR3 region is CASSAGLAGSPAPQREQYF. CDR3 DNA: TGTGCCAGCAGCGCGGGACTAGCGGGATCGCCCGCCCCACAAAGGGAGCAGTACTTC.

The genes are TRBV21-1 and TRBJ1-5; the listed D gene, TRBD1, was not tested against the DNA. TRBV21-1 is labeled a pseudogene. This CDR3 has 21 residues. CDR3 in DNA: TGTGCCAGCAGCAAAGGGGGTAAGGACGGCAGGGAAACCGGGCGACGTCAGCCCCAGCATTTT. Its protein product is CASSKGGKDGRETGRRQPQHF.

The rearrangement links TRBV2 to TRBJ2-1, with a tentative D call TRBD1 (6 bases). The CDR3 covers 18 residues. Germline V lookup: CDR1 SNHLY, CDR2 FYNNEI. V lost 3 bases to trimming and J lost 0 bases, with 18 bases between them. The CDR3: CASSDPIWAGDSYNEQFF. CDR3 in DNA: TGTGCCAGCAGTGATCCAATATGGGCAGGGGACTCCTACAATGAGCAGTTCTTC.